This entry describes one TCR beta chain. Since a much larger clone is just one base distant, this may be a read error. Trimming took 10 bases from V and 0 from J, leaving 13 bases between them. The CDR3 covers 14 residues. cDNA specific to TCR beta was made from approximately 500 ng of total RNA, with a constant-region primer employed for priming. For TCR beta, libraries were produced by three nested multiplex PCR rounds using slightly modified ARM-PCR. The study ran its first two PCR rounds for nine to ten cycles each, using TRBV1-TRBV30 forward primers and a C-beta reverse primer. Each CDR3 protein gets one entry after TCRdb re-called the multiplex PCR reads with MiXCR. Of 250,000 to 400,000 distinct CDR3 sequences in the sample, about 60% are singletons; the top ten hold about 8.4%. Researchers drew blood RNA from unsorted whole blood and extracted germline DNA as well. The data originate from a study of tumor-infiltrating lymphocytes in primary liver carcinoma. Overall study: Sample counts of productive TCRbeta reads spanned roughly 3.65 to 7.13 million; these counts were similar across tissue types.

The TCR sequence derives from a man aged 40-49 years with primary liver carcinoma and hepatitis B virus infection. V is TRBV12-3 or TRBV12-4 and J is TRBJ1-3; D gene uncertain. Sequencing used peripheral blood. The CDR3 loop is CANHQSRSGNTIYF. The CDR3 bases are TGTGCCAACCATCAGAGCCGCTCTGGAAACACCATATATTTT.